This T cell receptor (beta chain) was documented in a study of immune heterogeneity within non-small cell lung tumors. Study details: Squamous cell carcinomas accounted for 4 of the tumors, non-squamous carcinomas for roughly 11, and 1 was not otherwise specified. Study-level points and caveats: Different tumor locations in one patient shared dominant CDR3 beta clonotypes yet harbored unique high-frequency clones. A significant, moderate positive correlation (R around 0.35) linked local T-cell clonality and tumor mutational burden.

This clonotype has just a few counts. Its target is unknown. The V end lost 5 bases, the J end lost 5 bases, and 24 bases lay between the germline ends. Germline CDR1 is SGHTA and CDR2 is FQGNSA. The CDR3 is 18 residues long. Multiplex PCR employing 32 V and 13 J primers generated amplicons of the TCR beta CDR3. TCRdb used MiXCR to reprocess the multiplex PCR reads, holding one entry per CDR3 protein. In the table there are just over 15,000 distinct CDR3 sequences, 28% of which are singletons. Genomic DNA from bulk tumor acted as the template, and about 600 ng was loaded per sample. Primary tumors were biopsied several times each, far apart, intraoperatively. Newly diagnosed with untreated non-small cell lung cancer, the patients underwent curative surgery.

Sequenced sample: lung tumor tissue. The receptor was isolated from a man aged 35-49 years with non-small cell lung cancer. V usage is TRBV7-2 and J usage is TRBJ1-4; D may be TRBD1 (5 bases). The CDR3 nucleotides are TGTGCCAGCAGCACCGCCTTGACCCAGGGAATCGGGAATGAAAAACTGTTTTTT. Translated, it gives CASSTALTQGIGNEKLFF.